The entry that follows covers one T cell receptor (beta chain) sequence. Its specificity is not known. The sample comes from a study of cytomegalovirus exposure and HLA in healthy donors. Whole-study findings and limits: In vitro confirmation showed three CMV-associated chains to be CMV antigen specific.

PCR employed 60 Vbeta and 13 Jbeta primers. Sequenced by immunoSEQ multiplex PCR; TCRdb stores in-frame clones only, minus some. This repertoire comprises about 55,000 clones; its ten largest clones make up more than 9%. V shed 4 bases and J 8 bases; nucleotides not matched to a gene: 5. In germline, CDR1 is MGHDK, CDR2 SYGVNS. CDR3 length: 15 amino acids. This receptor was obtained from an older woman in good health and CMV-seropositive. Sequenced material: PBMCs. The V call is TRBV25-1, the J call TRBJ2-1, with TRBD2 matching 13 bases. CDR3 nucleotide sequence: TGTGCCAGCAGTGCCGGGACTAGCGGGGCCGATGAGCAGTTCTTC. It encodes CASSAGTSGADEQFF.